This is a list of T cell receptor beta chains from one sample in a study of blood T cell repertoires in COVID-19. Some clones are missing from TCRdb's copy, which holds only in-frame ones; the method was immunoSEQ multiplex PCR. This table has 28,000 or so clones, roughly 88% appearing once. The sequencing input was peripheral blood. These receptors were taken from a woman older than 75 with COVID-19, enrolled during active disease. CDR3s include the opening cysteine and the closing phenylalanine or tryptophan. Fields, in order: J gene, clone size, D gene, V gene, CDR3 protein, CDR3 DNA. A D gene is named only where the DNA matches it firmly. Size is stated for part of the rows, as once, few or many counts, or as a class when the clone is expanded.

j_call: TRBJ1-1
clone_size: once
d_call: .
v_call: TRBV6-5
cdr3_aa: CASSYSTGRSTEAFF
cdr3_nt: TGTGCCAGCAGTTACTCTACAGGAAGAAGTACTGAAGCTTTCTTT

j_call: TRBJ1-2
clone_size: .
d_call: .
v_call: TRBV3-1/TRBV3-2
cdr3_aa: CASSRDGGGYGYTF
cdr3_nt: TGTGCCAGCAGCCGAGACGGGGGAGGCTATGGCTACACCTTC

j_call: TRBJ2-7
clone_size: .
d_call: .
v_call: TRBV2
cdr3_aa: CASSGRVYEQYF
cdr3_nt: TGTGCCAGCAGTGGCAGGGTATACGAGCAGTACTTC

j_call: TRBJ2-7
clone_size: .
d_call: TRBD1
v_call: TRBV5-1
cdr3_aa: CASSGDSEQYF
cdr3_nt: TGCGCCAGCAGCGGGGACAGTGAGCAGTACTTC

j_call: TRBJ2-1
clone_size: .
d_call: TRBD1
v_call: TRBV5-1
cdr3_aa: CASSQTGGKNEQFF
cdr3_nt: TGCGCCAGCAGCCAGACAGGGGGCAAGAATGAGCAGTTCTTC

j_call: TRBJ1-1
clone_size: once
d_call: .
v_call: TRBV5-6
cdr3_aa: CASTIAGVGTEAFF
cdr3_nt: TGTGCCAGCACCATTGCGGGGGTGGGGACTGAAGCTTTCTTT

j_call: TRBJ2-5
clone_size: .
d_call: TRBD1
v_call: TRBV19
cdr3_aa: CASSITGGRETQYF
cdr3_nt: TGTGCCAGTAGTATCACAGGGGGCCGGGAGACCCAGTACTTC

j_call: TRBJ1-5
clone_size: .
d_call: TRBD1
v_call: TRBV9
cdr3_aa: CASSVADSRQGTAQPQHF
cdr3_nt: TGTGCCAGCAGCGTAGCGGATTCTAGACAGGGTACTGCTCAGCCCCAGCATTTT

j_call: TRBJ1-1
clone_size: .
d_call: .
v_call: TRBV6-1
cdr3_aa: CASSEVLGATEAFF
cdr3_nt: TGTGCCAGCAGTGAAGTGCTGGGGGCCACTGAAGCTTTCTTT

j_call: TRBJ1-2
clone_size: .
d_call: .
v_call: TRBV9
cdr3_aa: CASSPRNSPSVGYTF
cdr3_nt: TGTGCCAGCAGCCCCCGGAACAGTCCTTCGGTAGGCTACACCTTC

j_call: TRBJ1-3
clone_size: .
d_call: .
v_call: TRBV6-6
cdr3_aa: CASSPRGGLTWVSGNTIYF
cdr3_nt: TGTGCCAGCAGTCCCCGAGGGGGTCTGACTTGGGTCTCTGGAAACACCATATATTTT

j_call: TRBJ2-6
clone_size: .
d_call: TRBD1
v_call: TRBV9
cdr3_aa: CASSVWDRGLTGANVLTF
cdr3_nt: TGTGCCAGCAGCGTATGGGACAGGGGGCTTACTGGGGCCAACGTCCTGACTTTC

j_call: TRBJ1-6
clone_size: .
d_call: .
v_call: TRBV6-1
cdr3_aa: CASSEQGNSPLHF
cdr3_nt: TGTGCCAGCAGTGAGCAGGGTAATTCACCCCTCCACTTT

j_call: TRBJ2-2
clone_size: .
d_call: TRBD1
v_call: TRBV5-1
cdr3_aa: CASSVGTGGTGELFF
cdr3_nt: TGCGCCAGCAGCGTTGGGACAGGGGGCACCGGGGAGCTGTTTTTT

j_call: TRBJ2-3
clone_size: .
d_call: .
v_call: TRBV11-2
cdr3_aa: CASSFGGRTDTQYF
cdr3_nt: TGTGCCAGCAGCTTCGGGGGGCGCACAGATACGCAGTATTTT

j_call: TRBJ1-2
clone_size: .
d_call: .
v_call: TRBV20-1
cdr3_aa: CSADLDYGYTF
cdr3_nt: TGCAGTGCGGACTTGGACTATGGCTACACCTTC

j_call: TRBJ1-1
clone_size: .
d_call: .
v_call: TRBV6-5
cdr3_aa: CASRSTGNTEAFF
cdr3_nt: TGTGCCAGCAGAAGCACGGGAAACACTGAAGCTTTCTTT

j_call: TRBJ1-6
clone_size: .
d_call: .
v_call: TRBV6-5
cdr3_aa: CASSSQGTGADF
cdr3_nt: TGTGCCAGCAGTTCCCAGGGCACAGGTGCAGACTTT

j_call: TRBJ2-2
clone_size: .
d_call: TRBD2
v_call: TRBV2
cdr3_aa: CASRGTSGGTGELFF
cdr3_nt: TGTGCCAGCAGGGGGACTAGCGGGGGTACCGGGGAGCTGTTTTTT

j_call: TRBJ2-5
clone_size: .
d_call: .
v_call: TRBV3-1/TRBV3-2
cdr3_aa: CASSRAVSETQYF
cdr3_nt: TGTGCCAGCAGCCGGGCTGTATCTGAGACCCAGTACTTC

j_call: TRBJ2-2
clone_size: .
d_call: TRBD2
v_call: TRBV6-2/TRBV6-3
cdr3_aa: CASSGSGGGSTGELFF
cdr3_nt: TGTGCCAGCAGTGGCTCGGGGGGGGGCAGCACCGGGGAGCTGTTTTTT

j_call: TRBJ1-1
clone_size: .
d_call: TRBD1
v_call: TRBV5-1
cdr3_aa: CASSLGQGGSEAFF
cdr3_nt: TGCGCCAGCAGCTTAGGACAGGGCGGATCTGAAGCTTTCTTT

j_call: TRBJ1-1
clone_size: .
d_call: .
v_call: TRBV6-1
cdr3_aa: CASSEPGVSTEAFF
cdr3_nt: TGTGCCAGCAGTGAACCGGGTGTCTCCACTGAAGCTTTCTTT

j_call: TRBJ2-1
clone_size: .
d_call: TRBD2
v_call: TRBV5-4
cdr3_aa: CASSLGTSGGLYNEQFF
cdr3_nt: TGTGCCAGCAGCCTTGGAACTAGCGGGGGCCTTTACAATGAGCAGTTCTTC

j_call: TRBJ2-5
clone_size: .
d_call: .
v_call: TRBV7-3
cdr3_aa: CASSVDRNQETQYF
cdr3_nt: TGTGCCAGCAGCGTTGACAGAAACCAAGAGACCCAGTACTTC

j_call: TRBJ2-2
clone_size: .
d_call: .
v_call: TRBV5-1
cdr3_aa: CASSPRVSEELFF
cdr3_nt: TGCGCCAGCAGCCCCAGGGTGTCGGAGGAGCTGTTTTTT

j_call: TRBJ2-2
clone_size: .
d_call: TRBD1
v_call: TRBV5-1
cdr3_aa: CASSLSRGQGTGELFF
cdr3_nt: TGCGCCAGCAGCTTGTCTAGGGGGCAAGGCACCGGGGAGCTGTTTTTT

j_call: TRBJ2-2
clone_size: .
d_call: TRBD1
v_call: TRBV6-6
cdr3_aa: CASSVQGASGELFF
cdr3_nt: TGTGCCAGCAGTGTACAGGGGGCGAGCGGGGAGCTGTTTTTT

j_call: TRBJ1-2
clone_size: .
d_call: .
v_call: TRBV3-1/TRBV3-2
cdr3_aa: CASSRPVGVYTF
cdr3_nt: TGTGCCAGCAGCCGGCCTGTAGGGGTCTACACCTTC

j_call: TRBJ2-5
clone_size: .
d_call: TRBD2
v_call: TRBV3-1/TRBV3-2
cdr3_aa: CASSQEGFRWRGGPQETQYF
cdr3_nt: TGTGCCAGCAGCCAAGAAGGGTTCCGGTGGCGGGGGGGGCCCCAAGAGACCCAGTACTTC

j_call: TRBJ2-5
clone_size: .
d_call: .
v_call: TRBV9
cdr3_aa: CASSADSGKTQYF
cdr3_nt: TGTGCCAGCAGCGCCGACAGTGGAAAGACCCAGTACTTC

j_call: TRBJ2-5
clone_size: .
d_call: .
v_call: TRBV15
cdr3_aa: CATSREPLSTSETQYF
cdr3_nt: TGTGCCACCAGCAGAGAACCTCTTAGCACATCAGAGACCCAGTACTTC

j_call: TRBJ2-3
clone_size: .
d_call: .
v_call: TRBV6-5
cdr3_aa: CASSYSNSFSRDTQYF
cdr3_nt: TGTGCCAGCAGTTACTCCAATTCATTCAGTCGAGATACGCAGTATTTT

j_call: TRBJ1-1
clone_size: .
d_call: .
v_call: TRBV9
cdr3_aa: CASSVVPTDSEAFF
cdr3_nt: TGTGCCAGCAGCGTAGTGCCGACGGACTCTGAAGCTTTCTTT

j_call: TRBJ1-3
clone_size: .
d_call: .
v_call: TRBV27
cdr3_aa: CASSLIAGRGNTIYF
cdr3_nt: TGTGCCAGCAGTTTAATTGCAGGGCGGGGAAACACCATATATTTT

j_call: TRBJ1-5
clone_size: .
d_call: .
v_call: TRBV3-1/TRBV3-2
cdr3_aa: CASSQDLNQPQHF
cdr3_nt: TGTGCCAGCAGCCAAGATCTTAATCAGCCCCAGCATTTT

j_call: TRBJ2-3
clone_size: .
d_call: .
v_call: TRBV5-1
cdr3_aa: CASSLSWGGRDTQYF
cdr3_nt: TGCGCCAGCAGCTTGTCGTGGGGGGGCAGAGATACGCAGTATTTT

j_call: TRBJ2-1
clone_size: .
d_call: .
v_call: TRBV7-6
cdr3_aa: CASSLGLRFF
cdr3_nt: TGTGCCAGCAGCTTAGGACTGCGGTTCTTC

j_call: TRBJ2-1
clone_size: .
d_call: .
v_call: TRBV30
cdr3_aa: CAWSGSAGINEQFF
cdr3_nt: TGTGCCTGGAGCGGTTCGGCGGGGATCAATGAGCAGTTCTTC

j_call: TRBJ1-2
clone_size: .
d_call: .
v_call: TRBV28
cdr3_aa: CASSYIHSLRGYGYTF
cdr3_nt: TGTGCCAGCAGTTATATACACAGTCTTCGTGGCTATGGCTACACCTTC

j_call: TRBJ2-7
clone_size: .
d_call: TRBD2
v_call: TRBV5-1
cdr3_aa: CASSHGHSGGAYEQYF
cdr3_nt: TGCGCCAGCAGCCATGGGCATAGCGGGGGGGCGTACGAGCAGTACTTC

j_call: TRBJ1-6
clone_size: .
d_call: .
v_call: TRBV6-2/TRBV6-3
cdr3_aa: CASSPDRLRLNSPLHF
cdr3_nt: TGTGCCAGCAGTCCCGACAGGCTGCGCCTTAATTCACCCCTCCACTTT

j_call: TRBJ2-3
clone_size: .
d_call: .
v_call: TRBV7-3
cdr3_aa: CASSARRDSDTQYF
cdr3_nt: TGTGCCAGCAGCGCACGGAGGGATTCAGATACGCAGTATTTT

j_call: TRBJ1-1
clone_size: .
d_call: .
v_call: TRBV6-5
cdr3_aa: CASSVGALAEAFF
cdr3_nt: TGTGCCAGCAGCGTCGGAGCCCTCGCGGAGGCTTTCTTT

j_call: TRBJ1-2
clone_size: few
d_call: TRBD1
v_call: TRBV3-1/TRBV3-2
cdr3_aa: CASSQRGTGRNYGYTF
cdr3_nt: TGTGCCAGCAGCCAACGAGGGACAGGGAGGAACTATGGCTACACCTTC

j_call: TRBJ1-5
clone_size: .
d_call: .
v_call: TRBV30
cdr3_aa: CAWAGGDNQPQHF
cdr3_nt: TGTGCCTGGGCGGGGGGAGACAATCAGCCCCAGCATTTT

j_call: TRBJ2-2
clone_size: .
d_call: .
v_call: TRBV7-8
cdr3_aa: CASSLSARNGELFF
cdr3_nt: TGTGCCAGCAGCTTATCAGCGAGGAACGGGGAGCTGTTTTTT

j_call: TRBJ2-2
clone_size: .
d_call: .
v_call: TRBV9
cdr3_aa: CASSSIEGTGELFF
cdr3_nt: TGTGCCAGCAGCTCCATCGAGGGTACCGGGGAGCTGTTTTTT

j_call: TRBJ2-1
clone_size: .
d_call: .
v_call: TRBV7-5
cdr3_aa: CARSDALGGPLQFF
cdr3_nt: TGTGCCAGAAGCGACGCTCTGGGGGGGCCCTTACAGTTCTTC

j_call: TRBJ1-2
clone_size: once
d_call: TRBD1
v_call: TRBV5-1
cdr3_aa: CASSLGQGDGYTF
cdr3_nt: TGCGCCAGCAGCTTGGGCCAGGGGGATGGCTACACCTTC

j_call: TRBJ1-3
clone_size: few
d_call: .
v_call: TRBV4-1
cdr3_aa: CASSHEDTSGNTIYF
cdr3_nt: TGCGCCAGCAGCCATGAAGACACCTCTGGAAACACCATATATTTT

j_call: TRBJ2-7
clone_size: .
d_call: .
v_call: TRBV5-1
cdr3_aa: CASSLSAYEQYF
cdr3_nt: TGCGCCAGCAGCTTGTCCGCCTACGAGCAGTACTTC

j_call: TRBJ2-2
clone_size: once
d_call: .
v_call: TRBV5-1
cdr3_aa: CASSLEGGRRAGELFF
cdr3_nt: TGCGCCAGCAGCTTGGAAGGTGGGCGCAGAGCCGGGGAGCTGTTTTTT

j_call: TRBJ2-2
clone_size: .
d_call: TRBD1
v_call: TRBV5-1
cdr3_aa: CASSLQGERELFF
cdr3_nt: TGCGCCAGCAGTCTACAGGGGGAGAGGGAGCTGTTTTTT

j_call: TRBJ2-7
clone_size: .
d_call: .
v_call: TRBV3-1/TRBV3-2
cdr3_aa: CASSLGGTSSYEQYF
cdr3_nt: TGTGCCAGCAGCCTAGGGGGAACGAGCTCCTACGAGCAGTACTTC

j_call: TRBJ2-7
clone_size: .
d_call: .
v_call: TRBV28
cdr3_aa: CASNLSGSSSYEQYF
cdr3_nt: TGTGCCAGCAACTTGAGCGGTTCTAGCTCCTACGAGCAGTACTTC

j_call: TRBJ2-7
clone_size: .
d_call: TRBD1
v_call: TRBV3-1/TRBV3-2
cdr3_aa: CASSQEGTGYEQYF
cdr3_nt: TGTGCCAGCAGCCAAGAGGGGACAGGATACGAGCAGTACTTC